These 13 T cell receptor beta chains were sequenced from one sample in a study of CD8 T cells in Susac syndrome. An input of about 0.5 to 1 ug of RNA was subjected to reverse transcription using random hexamers. From the immunoSEQ multiplex PCR reads, TCRdb called clonotypes with MiXCR, one entry per CDR3 protein. Of about 430,000 distinct CDR3 sequences listed, approximately 85% are singletons. What was sequenced was CD8+ T cells from PBMCs. These receptors were obtained from a human donor with multiple sclerosis.

The chain joins TRBV4-1 to TRBJ2-2; D may be TRBD1 (5 bases). V was cut by 4 bases and J by 3 bases, with 27 bases left in between. This CDR3 region has 20 residues. From germline, CDR1 is MGHRA and CDR2 YSYEKL. The CDR3 DNA reads as TGCGCCAGCAGCCTCCCTGGCGTGGGAAGGGGTAAAGGGGACACCGGGGAGCTGTTTTTT. This translates into CASSLPGVGRGKGDTGELFF.

V gene TRBV5-8 combines with J gene TRBJ1-5; D not resolved. Trimming pared 0 bases from V and 4 bases from J, leaving 11 bases between. The CDR3 sequence is 15 residues long. In germline, CDR1 is SGHTS, CDR2 YDEGEE. The CDR3 loop is CASSLGWVSNQPQHF. The DNA of the CDR3 is TGTGCCAGCAGCTTGGGTTGGGTCAGTAATCAGCCCCAGCATTTT.

The gene calls are TRBV5-4 and TRBJ2-5; no definite D call. There are 13 residues in the CDR3. The V gene lost 3 bases and the J gene lost 2 bases, with 8 bases spanning the gap. Germline CDR1 and CDR2: SGHNT and YYREEE (reference sequence). The CDR3 DNA reads TGTGCCAGCAGCTCCTTGGAGCAAGAGACCCAGTACTTC. Its translation is CASSSLEQETQYF.

The chain couples TRBV12-2 to TRBJ2-1; TRBD2 reflects the table's D call only, with no check against the DNA. TRBV12-2 is a pseudogene segment. The CDR3 is 18 residues long. The chain's CDR3 is CASRSFEGRPNLYNEQFF. The CDR3 DNA follows: TGTGCAAGTCGCTCATTCGAAGGGAGGCCAAACCTATACAATGAGCAGTTCTTC.

The chain combines TRBV29-1 with TRBJ2-1; D gene unclear. The CDR3 consists of 10 residues. Trimming took 7 bases from V and 9 from J, leaving 10 bases between them. The germline V gene encodes CDR1 SQVTM and CDR2 ANQGSEA. CDR3 DNA: TGCAGCGGCTGGGCGAGTGAGCAGTTCTTC. Translating it yields CSGWASEQFF.

V and J are TRBV28 and TRBJ1-2; 9 nucleotides match TRBD1. After removal of 6 bases from V and 6 bases from J, the junction contained 5 bases not matched to a gene. Germline values: CDR1 MDHEN, CDR2 SYDVKM. This CDR3 contains 13 residues. CDR3 sequence reads: CASRVQGADGYTF. The CDR3, as DNA: TGTGCCAGCAGAGTACAGGGGGCAGATGGCTACACCTTC.

In the case of this clonotype: The junction differs from germline at one of its ends, possibly a read error. This chain joins TRBV5-1 and TRBJ2-1, with D perhaps TRBD2 (5 bases). This CDR3 spans 15 amino acids. From germline, CDR1 is SGHRS and CDR2 YFSETQ. The CDR3 DNA reads as TGCGCCAGCAGGTTGGGAGCGTACACCTACAATGAGCAGTTCTTC. It codes for CASRLGAYTYNEQFF.

V is TRBV7-2 and J is TRBJ2-3, with TRBD2 identical over 10 bases. V lost 1 base to trimming and J lost 0 bases; unmatched junction nucleotides: 7. The germline V gene has CDR1 SGHTA and CDR2 FQGNSA. CDR3 length equals 18 residues. The CDR3 here is CASSLEILAGFSTDTQYF. CDR3 nucleotides: TGTGCCAGCAGCTTAGAAATACTAGCGGGATTTAGCACAGATACGCAGTATTTT.

This clonotype was observed a single time. The V call is TRBV20-1, the J call TRBJ1-1; no reliable D call. Germline CDR1 reads DFQATT; CDR2 reads SNEGSKA (reference sequence). The CDR3 totals 14 residues. V was shortened by 5 bases and J by 4 bases, with 17 bases between the two germline ends. The CDR3 DNA reads as TGCAGTGCTCCCTACAATGGGGAAATCACTGAAGCTTTCTTT. Its translation is CSAPYNGEITEAFF.

This clonotype has only a few counts. The rearrangement uses TRBV27 and TRBJ2-5; D unclear. The V gene lost 3 bases and the J gene lost 2 bases, with 7 bases spanning the gap. The V gene's germline CDR1 is MNHEY and CDR2 SMNVEV (reference sequence). The CDR3 loop spans 13 amino acids. CDR3 amino acids: CASSFSEQETQYF. CDR3 coding DNA: TGTGCCAGCAGTTTCTCTGAACAAGAGACCCAGTACTTC.

The rearrangement joins TRBV7-9 to TRBJ2-5; D unresolved. Trimming stripped 5 bases from V and 5 bases from J, with 15 bases between. CDR1 and CDR2 (germline): SEHNR, FQNEAQ (reference sequence). CDR3 length: 14 residues. CDR3: CASSPNLGFETQYF. In nucleotides, the CDR3 is TGTGCCAGCAGCCCCAATTTGGGTTTCGAGACCCAGTACTTC. The whole variable domain, remainder taken from reference TRBV7-9 and TRBJ2-5, is DTGVSQNPRHKITKRGQNVTFRCDPISEHNRLYWYRQTLGQGPEFLTYFQNEAQLEKSRLLSDRFSAERPKGSFSTLEIQRTEQGDSAMYLCASSPNLGFETQYFGPGTRLLVL.

The gene calls are TRBV20-1 and TRBJ2-3; no firm D call. Germline V CDR1 and CDR2: DFQATT, SNEGSKA (reference sequence). The CDR3 consists of 16 residues. Trimming took off 0 bases at V and 2 bases at J, with 15 bases between the two ends. This CDR3 reads CSARDCVSSYTDTQYF. The CDR3, as DNA: TGCAGTGCTAGAGATTGCGTGTCCAGTTACACAGATACGCAGTATTTT.

This chain connects TRBV29-1 to TRBJ2-7; 11 bases line up with TRBD1. The CDR3 spans 13 residues. CDR1 SQVTM and CDR2 ANQGSEA come from the germline V gene. The trim removed 6 bases at V and 3 bases at J, leaving 4 bases unmatched. CDR3 protein: CSVRDRGFYEQYF. As DNA, the CDR3 is TGCAGCGTCCGGGACAGGGGGTTCTACGAGCAGTACTTC.